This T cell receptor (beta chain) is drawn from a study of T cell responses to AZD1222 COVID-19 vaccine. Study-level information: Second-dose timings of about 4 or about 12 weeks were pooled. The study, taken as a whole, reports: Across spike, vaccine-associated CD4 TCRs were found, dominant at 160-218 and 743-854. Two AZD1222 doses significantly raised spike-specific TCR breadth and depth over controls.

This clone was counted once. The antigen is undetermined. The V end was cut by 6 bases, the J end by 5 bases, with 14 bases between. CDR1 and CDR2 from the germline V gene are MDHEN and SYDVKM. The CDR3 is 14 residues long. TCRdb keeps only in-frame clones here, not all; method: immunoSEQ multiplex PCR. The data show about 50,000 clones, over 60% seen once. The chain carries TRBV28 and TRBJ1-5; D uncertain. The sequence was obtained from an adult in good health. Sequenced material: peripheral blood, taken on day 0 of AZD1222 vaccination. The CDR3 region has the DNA TGTGCCAGCAGCGGTCAGAAAGGCCATCAGCCCCAGCATTTT. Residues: CASSGQKGHQPQHF.